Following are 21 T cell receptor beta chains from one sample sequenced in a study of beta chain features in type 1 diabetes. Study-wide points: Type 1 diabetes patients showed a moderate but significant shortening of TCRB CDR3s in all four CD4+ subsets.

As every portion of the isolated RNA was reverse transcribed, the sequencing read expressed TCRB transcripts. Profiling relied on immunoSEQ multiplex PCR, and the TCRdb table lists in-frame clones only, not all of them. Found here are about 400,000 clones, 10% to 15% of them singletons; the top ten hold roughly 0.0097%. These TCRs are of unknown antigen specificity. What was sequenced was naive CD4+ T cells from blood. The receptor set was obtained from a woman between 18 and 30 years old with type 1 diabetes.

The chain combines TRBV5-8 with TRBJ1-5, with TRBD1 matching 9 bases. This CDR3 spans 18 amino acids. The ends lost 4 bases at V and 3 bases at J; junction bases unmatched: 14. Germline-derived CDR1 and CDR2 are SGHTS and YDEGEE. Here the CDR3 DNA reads TGTGCCAGCAGCACACCTTCCGGGACAGGGCTCGCCAATCAGCCCCAGCATTTT. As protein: CASSTPSGTGLANQPQHF.

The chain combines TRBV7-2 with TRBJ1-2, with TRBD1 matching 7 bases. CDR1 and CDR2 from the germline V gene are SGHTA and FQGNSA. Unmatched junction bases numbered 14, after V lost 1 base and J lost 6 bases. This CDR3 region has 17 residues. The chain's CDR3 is CASSLGQGLLGTDGYTF. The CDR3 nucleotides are TGTGCCAGCAGCTTAGGACAGGGTCTCTTGGGGACCGATGGCTACACCTTC.

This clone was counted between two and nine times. DNA of the CDR3: TGTGCCAGCAACTCTGGGGGGACAGGGGGCGGAGAGCAGTACTTC. It translates to CASNSGGTGGGEQYF. The rearrangement joins TRBV28 to TRBJ2-7; 12 bases agree with TRBD1. The germline V gene has CDR1 MDHEN and CDR2 SYDVKM. The CDR3 spans 15 residues. The J segment lost 7 bases and the V segment lost 7 bases, leaving 11 bases of the junction unmatched.

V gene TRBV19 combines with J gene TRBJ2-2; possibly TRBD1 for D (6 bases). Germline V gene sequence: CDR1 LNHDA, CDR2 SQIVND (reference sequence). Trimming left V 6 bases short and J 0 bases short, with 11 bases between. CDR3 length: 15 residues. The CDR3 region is CASSWDTANTGELFF. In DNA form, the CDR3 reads TGTGCCAGTAGCTGGGACACCGCGAACACCGGGGAGCTGTTTTTT.

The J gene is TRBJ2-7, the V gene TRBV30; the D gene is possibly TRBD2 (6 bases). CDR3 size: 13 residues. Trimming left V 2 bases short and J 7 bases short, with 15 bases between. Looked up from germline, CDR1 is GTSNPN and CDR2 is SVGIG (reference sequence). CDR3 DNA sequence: TGTGCCTGGAGTTACTGGGGCGCGGGGGAGCAGTACTTC. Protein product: CAWSYWGAGEQYF.

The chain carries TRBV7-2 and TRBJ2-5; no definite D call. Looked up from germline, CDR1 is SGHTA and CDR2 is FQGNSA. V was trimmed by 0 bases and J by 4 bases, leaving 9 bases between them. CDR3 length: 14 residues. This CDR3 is CASSLASSAETQYF. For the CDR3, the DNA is TGTGCCAGCAGCTTAGCTAGCAGTGCAGAGACCCAGTACTTC.

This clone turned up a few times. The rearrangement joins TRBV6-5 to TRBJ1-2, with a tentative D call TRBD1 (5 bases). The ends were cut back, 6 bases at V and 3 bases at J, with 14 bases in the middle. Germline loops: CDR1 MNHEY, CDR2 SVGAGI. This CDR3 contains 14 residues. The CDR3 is CASRAPGYYYGYTF. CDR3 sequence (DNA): TGTGCCAGCAGAGCCCCAGGGTATTACTATGGCTACACCTTC.

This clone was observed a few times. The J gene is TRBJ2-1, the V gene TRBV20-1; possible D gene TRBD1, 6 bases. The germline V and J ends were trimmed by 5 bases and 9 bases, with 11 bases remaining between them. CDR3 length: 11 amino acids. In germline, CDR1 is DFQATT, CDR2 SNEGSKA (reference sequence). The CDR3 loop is CSAQGRSEQFF. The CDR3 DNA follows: TGCAGTGCTCAGGGGCGGAGTGAGCAGTTCTTC.

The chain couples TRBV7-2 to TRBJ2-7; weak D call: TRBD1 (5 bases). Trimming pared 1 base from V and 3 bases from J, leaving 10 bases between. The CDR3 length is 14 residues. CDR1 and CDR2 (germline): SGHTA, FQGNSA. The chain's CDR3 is CASSLEGFGYEQYF. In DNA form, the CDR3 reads TGTGCCAGCAGCTTAGAGGGGTTCGGCTACGAGCAGTACTTC.

This CDR3 reads CASSYSAGVGETQYF. CDR3 nucleotide sequence: TGTGCCAGCAGTTACTCTGCAGGGGTTGGGGAGACCCAGTACTTC. The chain is built from TRBV6-5 and TRBJ2-5, with D possibly matching TRBD1 (6 bases). The V end was cut by 0 bases, the J end by 5 bases, with 13 bases between. Germline assignment: CDR1 MNHEY and CDR2 SVGAGI. The CDR3 is 15 residues long.

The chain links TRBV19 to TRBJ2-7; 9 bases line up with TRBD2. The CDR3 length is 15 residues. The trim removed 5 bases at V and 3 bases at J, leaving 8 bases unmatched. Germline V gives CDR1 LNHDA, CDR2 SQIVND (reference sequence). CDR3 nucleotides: TGTGCCAGTAGTTTGGCCGCTAGCGGGGACTACGAGCAGTACTTC. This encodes CASSLAASGDYEQYF.

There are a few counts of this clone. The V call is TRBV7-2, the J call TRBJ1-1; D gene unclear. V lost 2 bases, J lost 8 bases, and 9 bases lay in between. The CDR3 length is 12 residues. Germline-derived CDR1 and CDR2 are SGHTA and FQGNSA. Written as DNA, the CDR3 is TGTGCCAGCAGCTTAAGGACGGGAGAAGCTTTCTTT. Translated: CASSLRTGEAFF.

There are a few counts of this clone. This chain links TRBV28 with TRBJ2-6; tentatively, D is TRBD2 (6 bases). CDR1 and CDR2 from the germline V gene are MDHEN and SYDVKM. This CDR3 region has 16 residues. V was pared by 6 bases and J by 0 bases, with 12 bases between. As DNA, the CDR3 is TGTGCCAGCAGGGGGGGACGGATCTCTGGGGCCAACGTCCTGACTTTC. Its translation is CASRGGRISGANVLTF.

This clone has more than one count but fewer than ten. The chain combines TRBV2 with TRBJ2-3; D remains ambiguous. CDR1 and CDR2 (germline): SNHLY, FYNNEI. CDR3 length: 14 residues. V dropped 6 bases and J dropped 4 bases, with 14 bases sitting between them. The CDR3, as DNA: TGTGCCAGCAGGCCCTATCAGGTCCCAGATACGCAGTATTTT. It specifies CASRPYQVPDTQYF.

This CDR3 reads CASSGDGTSGYEQYF. The CDR3 DNA sequence: TGTGCCAGCAGTGGGGACGGGACTAGCGGGTACGAGCAGTACTTC. V and J are TRBV6-1 and TRBJ2-7, with 12 positions matching TRBD2. The CDR3 length is 15 residues. The trim removed 4 bases at V and 4 bases at J, leaving 5 bases unmatched. Germline V gene lookup returns CDR1 MNHNS and CDR2 SASEGT.

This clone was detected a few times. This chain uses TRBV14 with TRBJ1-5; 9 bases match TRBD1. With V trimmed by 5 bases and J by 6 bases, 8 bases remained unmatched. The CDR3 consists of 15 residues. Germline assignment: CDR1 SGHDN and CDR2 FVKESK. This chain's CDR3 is CASSFGTGKGQPQHF. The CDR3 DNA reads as TGTGCCAGCAGCTTCGGGACAGGGAAAGGTCAGCCCCAGCATTTT.

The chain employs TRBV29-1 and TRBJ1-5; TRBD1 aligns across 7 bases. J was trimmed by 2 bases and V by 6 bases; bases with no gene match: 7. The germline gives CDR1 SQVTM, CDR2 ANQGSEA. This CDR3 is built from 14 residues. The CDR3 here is CSVSTGVRNQPQHF. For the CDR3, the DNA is TGCAGCGTGTCCACAGGGGTCCGCAATCAGCCCCAGCATTTT.

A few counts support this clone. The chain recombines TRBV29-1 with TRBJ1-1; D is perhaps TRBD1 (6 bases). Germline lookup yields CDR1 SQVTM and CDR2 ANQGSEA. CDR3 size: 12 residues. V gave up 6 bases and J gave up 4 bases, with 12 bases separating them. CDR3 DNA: TGCAGCGTCGCGAGAGGGGGCACTGAAGCTTTCTTT. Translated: CSVARGGTEAFF.

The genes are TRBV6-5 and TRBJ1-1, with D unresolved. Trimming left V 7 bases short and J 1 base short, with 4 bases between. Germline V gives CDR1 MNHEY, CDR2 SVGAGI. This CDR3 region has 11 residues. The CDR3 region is CASKANTEAFF. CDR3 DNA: TGTGCCAGCAAAGCGAACACTGAAGCTTTCTTT.

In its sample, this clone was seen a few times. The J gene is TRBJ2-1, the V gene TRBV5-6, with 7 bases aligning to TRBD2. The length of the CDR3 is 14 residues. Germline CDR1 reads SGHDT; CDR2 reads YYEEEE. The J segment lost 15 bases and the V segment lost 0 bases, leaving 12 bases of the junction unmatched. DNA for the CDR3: TGTGCCAGCAGCTTGGGGGAGACTAGCCCCTCTCGGTTCTTC. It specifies CASSLGETSPSRFF.

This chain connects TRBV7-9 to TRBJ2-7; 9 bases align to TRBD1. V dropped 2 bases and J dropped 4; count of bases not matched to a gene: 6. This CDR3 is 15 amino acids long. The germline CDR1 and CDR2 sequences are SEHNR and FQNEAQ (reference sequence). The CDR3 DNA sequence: TGTGCCAGCAGCTTAACAGGGGGCGCGGAGTACGAGCAGTACTTC. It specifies CASSLTGGAEYEQYF.